This TCR beta chain was recovered during a study of T cell repertoires in cytomegalovirus infection. This CDR3 comprises 14 residues. Germline V gives CDR1 LNHDA, CDR2 SQIVND (reference sequence). V was clipped by 3 bases and J by 6 bases; unmatched bases: 8. TCRdb re-called the reads with MiXCR, one entry per CDR3 protein. The sample shows approximately 700,000 distinct CDR3 sequences, roughly 35% of them seen only once. General observations from the study: The ex vivo response was dominated by HLA-C-restricted CMV-specific TCR beta clonotypes. People with CMV and the relevant HLA were identified by cumulative public TCR beta family frequency.

This clonotype was counted only a few times. The antigen remains undetermined. This TCR was recovered from a human donor in good health (CMV status not recorded). Some clones in this sample may be carry-over from other donors' samples. The specimen sequenced was PBMCs. The chain uses TRBV19 and TRBJ2-7, with 7 bases aligning to TRBD1. CDR3 region: CASSITGETSEQYF. The CDR3 bases are TGTGCCAGTAGTATTACAGGGGAAACGAGCGAGCAGTACTTC.